This T cell receptor (beta chain) was identified in a study of blood T cell repertoires in COVID-19. Study overall: Both acute and convalescent COVID-19 samples were obtained from the United States, Italy and Spain. T cells, B-cell-depleted T cells, or PBMCs supplied cDNA or gDNA.

Only one count was recorded for this clone. The CDR3 length is 15 residues. Trimming removed 0 bases from V and 6 bases from J, with 12 bases in between. From germline, CDR1 is LGHDT and CDR2 YNNKEL (reference sequence). Authors' methods: From reference gene primer amplification, estimates of nucleated cell counts were derived. Assay used: immunoSEQ multiplex PCR; TCRdb lists only in-frame clones, some missing. D and trimming come from the DNA, and the V and J calls and clone size come from that table. The sample includes some 280,000 clones, 80% to 90% of them seen just once. The V and J genes are TRBV3-1 (or the pseudogene TRBV3-2) and TRBJ1-5; tentatively, D is TRBD1 (5 bases). The sequenced sample consisted of peripheral blood. The source of this sequence is a woman in her thirties with active or convalescent COVID-19. As DNA, the CDR3 is TGTGCCAGCAGCCAAGAGCGGGGTGGGGGTCAGCCCCAGCATTTT. Translating gives CASSQERGGGQPQHF.